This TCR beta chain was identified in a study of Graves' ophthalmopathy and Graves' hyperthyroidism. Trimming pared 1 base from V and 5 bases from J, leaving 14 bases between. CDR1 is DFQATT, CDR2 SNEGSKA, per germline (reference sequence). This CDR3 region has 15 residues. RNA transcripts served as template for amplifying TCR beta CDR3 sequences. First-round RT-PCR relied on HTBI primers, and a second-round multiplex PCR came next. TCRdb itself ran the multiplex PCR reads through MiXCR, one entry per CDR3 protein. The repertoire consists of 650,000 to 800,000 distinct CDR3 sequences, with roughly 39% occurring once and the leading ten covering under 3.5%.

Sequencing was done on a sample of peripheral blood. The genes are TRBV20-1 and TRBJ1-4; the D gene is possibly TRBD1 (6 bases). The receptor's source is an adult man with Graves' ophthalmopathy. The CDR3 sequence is CSARGGGATNEKLFF. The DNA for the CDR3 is TGCAGTGCTAGAGGAGGGGGGGCCACGAATGAAAAACTGTTTTTT.